The 21 T cell receptor beta chains listed next were all sequenced from one sample in a study of blood T cell repertoires in COVID-19. Profiled with immunoSEQ multiplex PCR; TCRdb holds only in-frame clones, not every one. The table records 200,000 to 250,000 clones, roughly 81% of them present only once. The specimen was peripheral blood. The receptors derive from a man aged 35 to 55 with acute or convalescent COVID-19.

This clone came up once. The chain has TRBV5-1 and TRBJ2-6; TRBD2 aligns across 7 bases. J lost 2 bases, V lost 2 bases, and 10 bases had no gene match. Per germline, CDR1 SGHRS and CDR2 YFSETQ. The CDR3 loop spans 18 amino acids. CDR3 DNA sequence: TGCGCCAGCAGCTTAGAAAGGTGGGGAGGGGCTGGGGCCAACGTCCTGACTTTC. The encoded protein is CASSLERWGGAGANVLTF.

This clone was counted a few times. J is TRBJ1-1 and V is TRBV24-1; D may be TRBD1 (6 bases). CDR3 length: 16 amino acids. Trimming cost V 7 bases and J 3 bases, with 20 bases left between them. Germline lookup yields CDR1 KGHDR and CDR2 SFDVKD. CDR3 loop: CATREGGAQGDTEAFF. The CDR3 coding sequence is TGTGCCACCAGGGAGGGGGGGGCGCAGGGTGACACTGAAGCTTTCTTT.

This clone was picked up one time. The chain has TRBV2 and TRBJ2-1; tentatively, D is TRBD2 (7 bases). From germline, CDR1 is SNHLY and CDR2 FYNNEI. V was pared by 2 bases and J by 7 bases, with 12 bases between. The CDR3 spans 14 residues. The CDR3 nucleotides read TGTGCCAGCAGTGAACGGGGGGCGCGGAATGAGCAGTTCTTC. It yields the protein CASSERGARNEQFF. Drawing the rest from reference TRBV2 and TRBJ2-1, the complete variable domain is EPEVTQTPSHQVTQMGQEVILRCVPISNHLYFYWYRQILGQKVEFLVSFYNNEISEKSEIFDDQFSVERPDGSNFTLKIRSTKLEDSAMYFCASSERGARNEQFFGPGTRLTVL.

V is TRBV19 and J is TRBJ1-1; D remains unclear. This CDR3 has 15 amino acids. Germline loops: CDR1 LNHDA, CDR2 SQIVND (reference sequence). Trimming removed 1 base at V and 7 bases at J, with 16 bases between. This CDR3 reads CASSIASLATNEAFF. CDR3 sequence (DNA): TGTGCCAGTAGTATAGCGTCCCTCGCCACTAATGAAGCTTTCTTT.

This clone has just a few counts. The chain couples TRBV19 to TRBJ1-1; D is uncertain. Germline V lookup: CDR1 LNHDA, CDR2 SQIVND (reference sequence). CDR3 size: 13 residues. Trimming removed 9 bases at V and 3 bases at J, with 14 bases between. Written as DNA, the CDR3 is TGTGCCAGCACCGCGGAAGGATACACTGAAGCTTTCTTT. Translation: CASTAEGYTEAFF.

The V and J genes are TRBV12-3 or TRBV12-4 and TRBJ1-6; 8 bases are a match to TRBD1. This CDR3 has 13 amino acids. V dropped 5 bases and J dropped 13; count of bases not matched to a gene: 7. CDR3 in DNA: TGTGCCAGCAGTCCCCGGGACAGGAATCCCCTCCACTTT. This gives the protein CASSPRDRNPLHF.

The chain couples TRBV4-3 to TRBJ2-2; no clear D gene. CDR1 is LGHNA, CDR2 YSLEER, per germline. CDR3 length: 16 residues. V was pared by 0 bases and J by 7 bases, with 15 bases between. The CDR3 is CASSQDFRVLGGELFF. The DNA for the CDR3 is TGCGCCAGCAGCCAAGATTTCCGGGTGTTAGGCGGGGAGCTGTTTTTT.

The chain uses TRBV25-1 and TRBJ2-3; D is unresolved. Germline V CDR1 and CDR2: MGHDK, SYGVNS. The CDR3 is made up of 13 amino acids. V shed 3 bases and J shed 4 bases, with 8 bases lying between them. CDR3 in amino acids: CASSDSRADTQYF. The CDR3 nucleotides are TGTGCCAGCAGTGATTCCCGCGCAGATACGCAGTATTTT.

The gene calls are TRBV7-3 and TRBJ2-2; D is undetermined. The CDR3 length is 16 residues. Trimming stripped 2 bases from V and 0 bases from J, with 10 bases between. Looked up from germline, CDR1 is SGHTA and CDR2 is FQGTGA. The chain's CDR3 is CASSLQAAANTGELFF. Written as DNA, the CDR3 is TGTGCCAGCAGCTTACAGGCCGCTGCGAACACCGGGGAGCTGTTTTTT.

This clone appeared a few times. This rearrangement joins TRBV12-3 or TRBV12-4 to TRBJ1-1; D perhaps matches TRBD1 (5 bases). The CDR3 loop spans 13 amino acids. Trimming took off 5 bases at V and 4 bases at J, with 11 bases between the two ends. The chain's CDR3 is CASSPTVPTEAFF. The CDR3 DNA reads as TGTGCCAGCAGTCCGACAGTACCCACTGAAGCTTTCTTT.

Details on this clone: Different DNA sequences within this sample yield the same CDR3. The chain employs TRBV29-1 and TRBJ1-1; the match to TRBD1 covers 7 bases. The CDR3 has 12 residues. V shed 4 bases, J shed 3 bases, and the junction held 2 bases outside the gene matches. Germline CDR1 and CDR2: SQVTM and ANQGSEA. CDR3 loop: CSVGQGDTEAFF. Written as DNA, the CDR3 is TGCAGCGTTGGCCAGGGGGACACTGAAGCTTTCTTT.

This chain links TRBV14 with TRBJ2-7; a weak D match, TRBD1 (5 bases). Germline CDR1 reads SGHDN; CDR2 reads FVKESK. Between the trimmed V and J ends, which lost 2 bases and 2 bases, there was a span of 10 bases. This CDR3 region has 14 residues. This CDR3 is CASSQLTATYEQYF. CDR3 bases: TGTGCCAGCAGCCAATTGACAGCAACCTACGAGCAGTACTTC.

V usage is TRBV5-1 and J usage is TRBJ1-2; D uncertain. The CDR3 spans 13 residues. The ends were cut back, 0 bases at V and 6 bases at J, with 9 bases in the middle. CDR1 and CDR2 from the germline V gene are SGHRS and YFSETQ. Written as DNA, the CDR3 is TGCGCCAGCAGCTTGGGGGCAGCGGATGGCTACACCTTC. This sequence encodes CASSLGAADGYTF.

The rearrangement links TRBV27 to TRBJ2-1, with 7 bases matching TRBD2. Germline CDR1 MNHEY, CDR2 SMNVEV (reference sequence). CDR3 length equals 16 residues. Trimming cost V 10 bases and J 8 bases; bases outside gene matches: 20. The CDR3 loop is CATHPRPGLLGDEQFF. The CDR3 nucleotides read TGTGCCACCCATCCGAGACCGGGACTACTAGGGGATGAGCAGTTCTTC.

The V and J genes are TRBV5-8 and TRBJ1-4; possible D gene TRBD1, 5 bases. Trimming stripped 0 bases from V and 11 bases from J, with 8 bases between. This CDR3 comprises 12 residues. The V gene's germline CDR1 is SGHTS and CDR2 YDEGEE. CDR3 sequence: CASSLGQLKLFF. CDR3 coding DNA: TGTGCCAGCAGCTTGGGACAGTTGAAACTGTTTTTT.

On this clone itself: Other DNA sequences in this specimen translate into the identical CDR3. DNA for the CDR3: TGTGCCAGCTCACCCTCAGGGTTAACAGATACGCAGTATTTT. This sequence encodes CASSPSGLTDTQYF. The chain is built from TRBV18 and TRBJ2-3; maybe TRBD1 (5 bases). V was clipped by 3 bases and J by 3 bases, with 10 bases between them. The germline V gene has CDR1 KGHSH and CDR2 LQKENI. The CDR3 totals 14 residues.

Details on this clone: Other nucleotide sequences from this sample produce the same CDR3. The genes are TRBV29-1 and TRBJ1-2; D remains ambiguous. CDR3 length: 11 residues. Trimming pared 4 bases from V and 2 bases from J, leaving 5 bases between. Germline V gives CDR1 SQVTM, CDR2 ANQGSEA. CDR3 DNA sequence: TGCAGCGTTGGAGGGAACTATGGCTACACCTTC. Its protein is CSVGGNYGYTF.

The rearrangement links TRBV28 to TRBJ1-5; D ambiguous. Germline values: CDR1 MDHEN, CDR2 SYDVKM. Trimming pared 6 bases from V and 9 bases from J, leaving 18 bases between. The CDR3 is 14 amino acids. This CDR3 is CASRPLLQAGPQHF. CDR3 sequence (DNA): TGTGCCAGCAGACCGCTATTGCAAGCAGGGCCCCAGCATTTT.

This rearrangement joins TRBV10-2 to TRBJ2-5; 12 bases agree with TRBD2. Germline V gene sequence: CDR1 WSHSY, CDR2 SAAADI. This CDR3 region has 16 residues. V shed 0 bases, J shed 4 bases, and the junction held 3 bases outside the gene matches. The CDR3 here is CASSESKGLAGETQYF. The CDR3 DNA reads as TGCGCCAGCAGTGAGTCGAAGGGACTAGCGGGAGAGACCCAGTACTTC.

The V and J genes are TRBV7-2 and TRBJ1-1, with 7 nucleotides matching TRBD1. Germline V lookup: CDR1 SGHTA, CDR2 FQGNSA. V shed 3 bases, J shed 5 bases, and the junction held 6 bases outside the gene matches. This CDR3 region has 14 residues. CDR3 sequence: CASSFGRGETEAFF. The DNA for the CDR3 is TGTGCCAGCAGCTTTGGCAGGGGGGAAACTGAAGCTTTCTTT.

The chain uses TRBV3-1 (or the pseudogene TRBV3-2) and TRBJ1-2, with a tentative D call TRBD1 (5 bases). Germline V gene lookup returns CDR1 LGHDT and CDR2 YNNKEL (reference sequence). The length of the CDR3 is 15 residues. The V end was cut by 1 base, the J end by 2 bases, with 11 bases between. The CDR3 bases are TGTGCCAGCAGCCAAGCAAGACAGCGAAACTATGGCTACACCTTC. As protein: CASSQARQRNYGYTF.